These 17 T cell receptor beta chains originate from one sample sequenced in a study of blood T cell repertoires in COVID-19. Method: immunoSEQ multiplex PCR; TCRdb's copy keeps in-frame clones and lacks some. The sample consists of tens of thousands of clones, approximately 79% of them appearing once. The source material was peripheral blood. The receptors were gathered from a human donor with acute or convalescent COVID-19. The donor label of this sample is uncertain.

This sequence joins TRBV25-1 and TRBJ2-7; 7 nucleotides line up with TRBD2. Germline V gives CDR1 MGHDK, CDR2 SYGVNS. V lost 1 base, J lost 5 bases, and 8 bases stayed unmatched. The CDR3 has 15 amino acids. The CDR3 protein is CASSEWGGRLHEQYF. The CDR3 DNA reads as TGTGCCAGCAGTGAATGGGGGGGTCGACTGCACGAGCAGTACTTC.

This clone was detected a few times. The rearrangement uses TRBV6-5 and TRBJ1-2, with D hard to call. V was pared by 0 bases and J by 10 bases, with 12 bases between. Per the germline V gene, CDR1 is MNHEY and CDR2 is SVGAGI. This CDR3 region has 13 residues. The CDR3 reads CASSYSNSYNYTF. Here the CDR3 DNA reads TGTGCCAGCAGTTACTCGAATTCTTACAACTACACCTTC.

This sequence joins TRBV6-5 and TRBJ1-6, with D possibly being TRBD1 (6 bases). Trimming removed 6 bases from V and 7 bases from J, with 16 bases in between. The germline gives CDR1 MNHEY, CDR2 SVGAGI. The CDR3 consists of 15 residues. As DNA, the CDR3 is TGTGCCAGCAGGGAGGTAGGACAGCCGAATTCACCCCTCCACTTT. Amino acids: CASREVGQPNSPLHF.

The genes are TRBV2 and TRBJ2-1, with D possibly matching TRBD2 (5 bases). With 5 bases removed from V and 10 bases from J, the gap between germline ends came to 18 bases. The germline V gene encodes CDR1 SNHLY and CDR2 FYNNEI. CDR3 size: 14 residues. CDR3 coding DNA: TGTGCCAGCAGTCCTTCGACTACCGGTCTGGAGCAGTTCTTC. It translates to CASSPSTTGLEQFF.

This rearrangement joins TRBV23-1 to TRBJ2-7, with TRBD1 matching over 8 bases. Being an ORF, TRBV23-1 has a function that is uncertain. This CDR3 is built from 18 residues. J lost 3 bases, V lost 2 bases, and 15 bases had no gene match. CDR3 sequence (DNA): TGCGCCAGCAGTCAAATCCAAGTCCAGGGACAGGAAGACTACGAGCAGTACGTC. This translates into CASSQIQVQGQEDYEQYV.

The chain couples TRBV12-2 to TRBJ1-6; the tabulated D call, TRBD1, remains unverified against the DNA. TRBV12-2 is a pseudogene locus. This CDR3 is 18 amino acids long. The CDR3 DNA sequence: TGTGCAAGTCGCTGGGGACAGGGCCTTTTCTCCTATAATTCACCCCTCCACTTT. Amino acids: CASRWGQGLFSYNSPLHF.

The chain is built from TRBV28 and TRBJ2-5, with D possibly matching TRBD2 (6 bases). The V end was cut by 6 bases, the J end by 4 bases, with 12 bases between. The CDR3 consists of 13 residues. Per the germline V gene, CDR1 is MDHEN and CDR2 is SYDVKM. CDR3 sequence (DNA): TGTGCCAGCAGGGGACTCGTCCCAGAGACCCAGTACTTC. Amino acids: CASRGLVPETQYF.

This clone came up once. This chain uses TRBV15 with TRBJ1-1; TRBD1 agrees at 8 bases. The CDR3 is 17 residues long. J gave up 10 bases and V 0 bases, and 16 bases lay outside the gene matches. CDR1 is LNHNV and CDR2 is YYDKDF in the germline V gene (reference sequence). The CDR3 loop reads CATSRDLGQGRTLGAFF. The CDR3, as DNA: TGTGCCACCAGCAGAGATTTAGGACAGGGACGGACTTTGGGAGCTTTCTTT. The full variable domain, rest sourced from reference TRBV15 and TRBJ1-1, is DAMVIQNPRYQVTQFGKPVTLSCSQTLNHNVMYWYQQKSSQAPKLLFHYYDKDFNNEADTPDNFQSRRPNTSFCFLDIRSPGLGDTAMYLCATSRDLGQGRTLGAFFGQGTRLTVV.

The rearrangement links TRBV28 to TRBJ1-5; 7 positions agree with TRBD1. CDR1 MDHEN and CDR2 SYDVKM come from the germline V gene. This CDR3 region has 14 residues. V lost 3 bases to trimming and J lost 2 bases; unmatched junction nucleotides: 1. The CDR3 DNA reads TGTGCCAGCAGTTTCGGGACAGGCAATCAGCCCCAGCATTTT. This codes for CASSFGTGNQPQHF. Supplemented by reference TRBV28 and TRBJ1-5, the full variable domain reads DVKVTQSSRYLVKRTGEKVFLECVQDMDHENMFWYRQDPGLGLRLIYFSYDVKMKEKGDIPEGYSVSREKKERFSLILESASTNQTSMYLCASSFGTGNQPQHFGDGTRLSIL.

The rearrangement uses TRBV28 and TRBJ2-3, with a tentative D call TRBD2 (6 bases). V lost 8 bases and J 2 bases, leaving 14 bases between the germline ends. The CDR3 is 14 amino acids. Germline assignment: CDR1 MDHEN and CDR2 SYDVKM. The CDR3 spells CASARSGSTDTQYF. Here the CDR3 DNA reads TGTGCCAGCGCACGGAGCGGGTCCACAGATACGCAGTATTTT.

This chain uses TRBV6-6 with TRBJ1-5; 10 bases fit TRBD1. CDR1 is MNHNY and CDR2 is SVGAGI in the germline V gene (reference sequence). The CDR3 is 18 amino acids. J was trimmed by 0 bases and V by 5 bases; bases with no gene match: 10. The CDR3 nucleotides are TGTGCCAGCAGTCGAGGGACAGGGGCTGGGAATAGCAATCAGCCCCAGCATTTT. Translation: CASSRGTGAGNSNQPQHF.

The chain carries TRBV6-5 and TRBJ1-3, with a possible D match to TRBD1 (6 bases). Germline values: CDR1 MNHEY, CDR2 SVGAGI. This CDR3 region has 13 residues. Between the trimmed V and J ends, which lost 6 bases and 0 bases, there was a span of 6 bases. Written as DNA, the CDR3 is TGTGCCAGCAGGGACAGCTCTGGAAACACCATATATTTT. The encoded protein is CASRDSSGNTIYF.

This CDR3 reads CASSRTGQSQPQHF. The CDR3 DNA follows: TGTGCCAGCAGCCGGACAGGGCAGAGTCAGCCCCAGCATTTT. This sequence joins TRBV28 and TRBJ1-5; 8 nucleotides agree with TRBD1. Germline CDR1 is MDHEN and CDR2 is SYDVKM. Losses at the gene ends were 6 bases for V and 6 bases for J; bases not matched to a gene: 7. The CDR3 sequence is 14 residues long.

The gene calls are TRBV5-6 and TRBJ2-2; D is uncertain. Germline V CDR1 and CDR2: SGHDT, YYEEEE. There are 15 residues in the CDR3. Trimming pared 1 base from V and 5 bases from J, leaving 12 bases between. The CDR3 loop reads CASSLWAWPTGELFF. The CDR3 nucleotides read TGTGCCAGCAGCTTGTGGGCCTGGCCGACCGGGGAGCTGTTTTTT.

The J gene is TRBJ1-1, the V gene TRBV25-1; TRBD1 might be the D (6 bases). The CDR3 contains 13 residues. Trimming pared 6 bases from V and 0 bases from J, leaving 8 bases between. Germline V CDR1 and CDR2: MGHDK, SYGVNS. In nucleotides, the CDR3 is TGTGCCAGCAGGTACAGGGTGAACACTGAAGCTTTCTTT. It translates to CASRYRVNTEAFF. Full variable domain (remainder filled in from reference TRBV25-1 and TRBJ1-1): EADIYQTPRYLVIGTGKKITLECSQTMGHDKMYWYQQDPGMELHLIHYSYGVNSTEKGDLSSESTVSRIRTEHFPLTLESARPSHTSQYLCASRYRVNTEAFFGQGTRLTVV.

This clone was observed a handful of times. J is TRBJ1-2 and V is TRBV19; 7 nucleotides match TRBD1. The V segment lost 5 bases and the J segment 4 bases; nucleotides outside the gene matches: 4. The germline gives CDR1 LNHDA, CDR2 SQIVND (reference sequence). This CDR3 contains 13 residues. The CDR3 spells CASSSDRIYGYTF. The CDR3 bases are TGTGCCAGTAGTTCGGACAGGATCTATGGCTACACCTTC.

This rearrangement joins TRBV27 to TRBJ2-5; 7 bases are a match to TRBD2. Germline V gene data show CDR1 as MNHEY and CDR2 as SMNVEV (reference sequence). Trimming cost V 5 bases and J 5 bases; bases outside gene matches: 14. There are 16 residues in the CDR3. The CDR3 protein is CASSAMTAGTVETQYF. CDR3 nucleotide sequence: TGTGCCAGCAGTGCCATGACAGCGGGGACGGTGGAGACCCAGTACTTC.